This T cell receptor beta chain was sequenced during a study of blood T cell repertoires in COVID-19. As handled by the study authors: Estimation of nucleated cell counts was performed using reference gene primer amplification. The repertoire was sequenced with immunoSEQ multiplex PCR; TCRdb's copy has only in-frame clones and lacks some. The DNA was the basis for D and trimming; V, J and clone size are from that table. This table has approximately 150,000 clones, approximately 78% appearing once. Germline values: CDR1 KGHDR, CDR2 SFDVKD. The V and J ends lost 5 bases and 4 bases respectively, with 12 bases between them. The CDR3 loop spans 14 amino acids.

The clonotype was recovered from a human donor with acute or convalescent COVID-19. The donor label of this sample is uncertain. The chain combines TRBV24-1 with TRBJ2-3; D is perhaps TRBD2 (6 bases). The source material was peripheral blood. The CDR3 nucleotides read TGTGCCACCAGTGCCTACGGCGGGGCAGATACGCAGTATTTT. Its protein product is CATSAYGGADTQYF.